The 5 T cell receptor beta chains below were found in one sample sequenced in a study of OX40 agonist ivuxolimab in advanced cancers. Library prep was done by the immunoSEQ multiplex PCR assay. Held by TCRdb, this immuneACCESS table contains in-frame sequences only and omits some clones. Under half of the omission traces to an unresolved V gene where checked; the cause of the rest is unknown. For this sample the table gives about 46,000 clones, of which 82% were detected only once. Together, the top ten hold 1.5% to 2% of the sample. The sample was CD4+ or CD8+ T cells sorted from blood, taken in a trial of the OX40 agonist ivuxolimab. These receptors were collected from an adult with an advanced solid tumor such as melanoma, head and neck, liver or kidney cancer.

The CDR3: CASISSATDTQYF. The CDR3 DNA sequence: TGCGCCAGCATAAGCTCCGCCACAGATACGCAGTATTTT. V and J are TRBV10-2 and TRBJ2-3, with D unresolved. The germline CDR1 and CDR2 sequences are WSHSY and SAAADI. The CDR3 runs 13 residues. Trimming shortened V by 7 bases and J by 2 bases, and 10 bases separated the two germline ends.

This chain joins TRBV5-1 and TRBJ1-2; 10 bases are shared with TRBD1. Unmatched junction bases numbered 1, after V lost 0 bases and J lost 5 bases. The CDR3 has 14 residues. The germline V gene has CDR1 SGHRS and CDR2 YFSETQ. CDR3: CASSLGQGAYGYTF. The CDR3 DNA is TGCGCCAGCAGCTTGGGACAGGGGGCTTATGGCTACACCTTC.

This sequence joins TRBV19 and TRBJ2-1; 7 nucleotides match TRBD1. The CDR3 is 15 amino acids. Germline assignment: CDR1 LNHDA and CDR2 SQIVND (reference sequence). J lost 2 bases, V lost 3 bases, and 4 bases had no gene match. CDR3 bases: TGTGCCAGTAGTATCCAGCAGGGGGCCTACAATGAGCAGTTCTTC. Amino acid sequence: CASSIQQGAYNEQFF.

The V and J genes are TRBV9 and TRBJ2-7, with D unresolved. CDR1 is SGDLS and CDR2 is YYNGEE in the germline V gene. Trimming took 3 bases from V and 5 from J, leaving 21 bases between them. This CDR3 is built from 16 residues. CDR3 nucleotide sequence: TGTGCCAGCAGCGCAGATTCACGCGGCGGTTGGGACGAGCAGTACTTC. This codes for CASSADSRGGWDEQYF.

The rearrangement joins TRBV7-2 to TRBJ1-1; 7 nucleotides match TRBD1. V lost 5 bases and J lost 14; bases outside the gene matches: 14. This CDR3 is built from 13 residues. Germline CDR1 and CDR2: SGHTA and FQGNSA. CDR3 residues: CASSPPFDRVAFF. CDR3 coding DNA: TGTGCCAGCAGCCCCCCCTTCGACAGGGTGGCCTTCTTT.